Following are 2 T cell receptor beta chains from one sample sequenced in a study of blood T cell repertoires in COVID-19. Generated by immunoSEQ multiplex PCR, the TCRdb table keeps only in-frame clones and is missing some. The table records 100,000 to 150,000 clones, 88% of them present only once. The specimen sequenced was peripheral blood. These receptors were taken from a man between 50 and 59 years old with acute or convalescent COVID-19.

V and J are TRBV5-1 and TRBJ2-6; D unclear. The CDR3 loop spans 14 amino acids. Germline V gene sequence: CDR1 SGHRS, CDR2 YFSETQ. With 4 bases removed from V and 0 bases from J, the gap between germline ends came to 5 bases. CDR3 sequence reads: CASSPNSGANVLTF. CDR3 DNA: TGCGCCAGCAGCCCCAACTCTGGGGCCAACGTCCTGACTTTC.

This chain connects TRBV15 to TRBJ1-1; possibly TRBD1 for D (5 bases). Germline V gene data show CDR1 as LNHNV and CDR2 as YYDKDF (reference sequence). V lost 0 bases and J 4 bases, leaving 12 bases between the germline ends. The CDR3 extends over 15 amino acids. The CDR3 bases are TGTGCCACCAGCAGAGACCGCGGGGGGAGCACTGAAGCTTTCTTT. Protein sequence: CATSRDRGGSTEAFF.